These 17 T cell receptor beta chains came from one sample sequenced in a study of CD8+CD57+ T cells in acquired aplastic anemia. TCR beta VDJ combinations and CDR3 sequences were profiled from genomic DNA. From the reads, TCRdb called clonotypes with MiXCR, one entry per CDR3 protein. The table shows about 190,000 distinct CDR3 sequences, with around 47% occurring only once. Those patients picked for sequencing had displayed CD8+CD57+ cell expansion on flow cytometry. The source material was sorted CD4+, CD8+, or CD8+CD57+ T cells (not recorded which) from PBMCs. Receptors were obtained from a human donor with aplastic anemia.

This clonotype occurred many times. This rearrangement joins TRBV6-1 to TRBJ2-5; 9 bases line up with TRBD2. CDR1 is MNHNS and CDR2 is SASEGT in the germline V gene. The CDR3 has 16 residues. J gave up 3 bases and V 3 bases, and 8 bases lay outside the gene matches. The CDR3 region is CASSEGGLASKETQYF. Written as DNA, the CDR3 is TGTGCCAGCAGTGAGGGGGGACTAGCCTCTAAAGAGACCCAGTACTTC.

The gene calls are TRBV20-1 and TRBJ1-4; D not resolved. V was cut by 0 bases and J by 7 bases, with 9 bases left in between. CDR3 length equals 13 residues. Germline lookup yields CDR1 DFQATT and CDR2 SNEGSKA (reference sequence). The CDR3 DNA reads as TGCAGTGCTAGAGATCCCCTGAGTGAAAAACTGTTTTTT. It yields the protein CSARDPLSEKLFF.

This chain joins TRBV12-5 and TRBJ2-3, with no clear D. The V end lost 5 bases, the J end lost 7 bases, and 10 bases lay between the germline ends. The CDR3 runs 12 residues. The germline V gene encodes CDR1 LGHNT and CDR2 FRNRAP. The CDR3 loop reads CASGVSANTQYF. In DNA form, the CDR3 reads TGTGCTAGTGGTGTTTCCGCGAATACGCAGTATTTT.

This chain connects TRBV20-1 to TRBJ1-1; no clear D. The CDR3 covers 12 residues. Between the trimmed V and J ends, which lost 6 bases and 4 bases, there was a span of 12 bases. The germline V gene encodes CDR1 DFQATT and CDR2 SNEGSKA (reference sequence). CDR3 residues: CSALDRGTEAFF. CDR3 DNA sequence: TGCAGTGCCTTAGACCGGGGCACTGAAGCTTTCTTT.

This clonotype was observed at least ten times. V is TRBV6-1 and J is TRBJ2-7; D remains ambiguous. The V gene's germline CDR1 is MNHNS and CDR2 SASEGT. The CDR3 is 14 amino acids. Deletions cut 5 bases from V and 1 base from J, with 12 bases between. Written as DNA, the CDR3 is TGTGCCAGCAGTAAAACAGAGGTATCCTACGAGCAGTACTTC. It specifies CASSKTEVSYEQYF.

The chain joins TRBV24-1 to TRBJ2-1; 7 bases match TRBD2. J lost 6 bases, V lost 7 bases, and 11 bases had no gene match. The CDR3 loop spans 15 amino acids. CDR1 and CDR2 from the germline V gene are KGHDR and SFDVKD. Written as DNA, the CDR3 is TGTGCCACCAGATCAGGAAGGGACTACCTCAATGAGCAGTTCTTC. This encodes CATRSGRDYLNEQFF.

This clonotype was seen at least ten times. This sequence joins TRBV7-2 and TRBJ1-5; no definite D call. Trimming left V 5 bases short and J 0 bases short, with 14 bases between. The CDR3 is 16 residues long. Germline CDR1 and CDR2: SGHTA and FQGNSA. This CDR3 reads CASSPTWWSSNQPQHF. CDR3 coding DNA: TGTGCCAGCAGCCCCACCTGGTGGAGTAGCAATCAGCCCCAGCATTTT.

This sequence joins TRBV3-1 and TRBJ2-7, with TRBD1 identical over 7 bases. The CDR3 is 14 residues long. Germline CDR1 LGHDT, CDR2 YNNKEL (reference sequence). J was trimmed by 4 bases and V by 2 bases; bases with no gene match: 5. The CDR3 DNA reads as TGTGCCAGCAGCCAACCGGGACAGTTTTACGAGCAGTACTTC. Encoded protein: CASSQPGQFYEQYF.

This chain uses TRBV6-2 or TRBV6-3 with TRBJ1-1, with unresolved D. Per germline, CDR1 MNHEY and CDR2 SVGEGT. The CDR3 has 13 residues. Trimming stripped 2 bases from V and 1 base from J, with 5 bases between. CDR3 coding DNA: TGTGCCAGCAGTTACCGGAAGAACACTGAAGCTTTCTTT. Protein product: CASSYRKNTEAFF.

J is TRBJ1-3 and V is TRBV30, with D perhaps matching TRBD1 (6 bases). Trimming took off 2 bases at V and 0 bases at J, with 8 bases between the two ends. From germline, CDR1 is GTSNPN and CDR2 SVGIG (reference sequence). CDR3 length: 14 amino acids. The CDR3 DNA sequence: TGTGCCTGGAGTCGGGACAACTCTGGAAACACCATATATTTT. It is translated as CAWSRDNSGNTIYF.

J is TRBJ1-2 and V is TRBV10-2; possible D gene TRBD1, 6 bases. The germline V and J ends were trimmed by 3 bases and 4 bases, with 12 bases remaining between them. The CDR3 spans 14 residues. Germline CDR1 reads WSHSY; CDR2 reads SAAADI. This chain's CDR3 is CASSEQQGGYGYTF. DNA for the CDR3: TGCGCCAGCAGTGAACAACAGGGAGGCTATGGCTACACCTTC.

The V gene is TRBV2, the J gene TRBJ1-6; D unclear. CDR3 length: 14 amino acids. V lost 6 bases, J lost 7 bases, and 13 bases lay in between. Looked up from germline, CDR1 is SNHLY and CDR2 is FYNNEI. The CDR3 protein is CASSVLTENSPLHF. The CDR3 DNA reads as TGTGCCAGCAGCGTACTCACGGAGAATTCACCCCTCCACTTT.

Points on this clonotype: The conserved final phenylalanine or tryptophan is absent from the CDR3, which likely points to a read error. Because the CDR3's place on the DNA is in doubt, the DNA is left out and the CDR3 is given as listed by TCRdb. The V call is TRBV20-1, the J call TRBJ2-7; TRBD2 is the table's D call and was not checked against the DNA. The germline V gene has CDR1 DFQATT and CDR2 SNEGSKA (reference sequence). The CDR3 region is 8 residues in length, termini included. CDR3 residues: CSASLRAG.

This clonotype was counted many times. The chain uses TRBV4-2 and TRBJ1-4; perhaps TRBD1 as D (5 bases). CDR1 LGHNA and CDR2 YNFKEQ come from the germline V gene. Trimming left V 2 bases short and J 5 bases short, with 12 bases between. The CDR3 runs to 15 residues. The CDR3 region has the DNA TGTGCCAGCAGCCAACCAGGGCCGACAAATGAAAAACTGTTTTTT. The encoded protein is CASSQPGPTNEKLFF.

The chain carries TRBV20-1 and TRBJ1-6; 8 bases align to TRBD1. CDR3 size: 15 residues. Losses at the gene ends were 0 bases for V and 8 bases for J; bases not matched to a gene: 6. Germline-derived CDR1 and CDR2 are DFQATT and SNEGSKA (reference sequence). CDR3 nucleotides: TGCAGTGCTAGAGATGTGGACAGGGCCGATTCACCCCTCCACTTT. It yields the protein CSARDVDRADSPLHF.

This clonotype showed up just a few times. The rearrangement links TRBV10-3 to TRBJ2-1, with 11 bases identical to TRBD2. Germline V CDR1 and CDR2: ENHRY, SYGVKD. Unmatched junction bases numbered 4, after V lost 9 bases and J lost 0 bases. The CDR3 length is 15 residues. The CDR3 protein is CAISSGRTSYNEQFF. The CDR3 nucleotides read TGTGCCATATCTAGCGGGAGGACCTCCTACAATGAGCAGTTCTTC.

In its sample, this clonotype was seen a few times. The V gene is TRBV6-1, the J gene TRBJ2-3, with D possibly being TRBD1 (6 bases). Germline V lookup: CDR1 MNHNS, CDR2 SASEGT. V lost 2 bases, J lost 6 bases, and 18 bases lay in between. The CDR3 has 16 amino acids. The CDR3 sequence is CASSETRLGQWDTQYF. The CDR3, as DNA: TGTGCCAGCAGTGAAACGAGGCTAGGACAGTGGGATACGCAGTATTTT.